Each of the 18 T cell receptor beta chains below was sequenced from the same sample in a study of blood T cell repertoires in COVID-19. Some clones are missing from TCRdb's copy, which holds only in-frame ones; the method was immunoSEQ multiplex PCR. The repertoire consists of roughly 80,000 clones, with roughly 79% occurring once and the leading ten covering around a sixth. Material: peripheral blood. These receptors were obtained from a human donor in a cohort sampled during active COVID-19.

This clone has just one count. The chain joins TRBV6-5 to TRBJ1-1; D call uncertain. The V end lost 2 bases, the J end lost 2 bases, and 9 bases lay between the germline ends. The CDR3 is 14 residues long. CDR1 is MNHEY, CDR2 SVGAGI, per germline. DNA of the CDR3: TGTGCCAGCAGTTACCTAGAATACAACACTGAAGCTTTCTTT. This gives the protein CASSYLEYNTEAFF.

This clone was counted a single time. This rearrangement joins TRBV27 to TRBJ1-2; TRBD1 might be the D (5 bases). The germline V gene encodes CDR1 MNHEY and CDR2 SMNVEV (reference sequence). Trimming removed 0 bases from V and 8 bases from J, with 10 bases in between. The CDR3 loop spans 13 amino acids. The CDR3 sequence: CASSLSEGRGYTF. Here the CDR3 DNA reads TGTGCCAGCAGTTTATCGGAGGGACGGGGCTACACCTTC.

This chain joins TRBV5-1 and TRBJ2-1, with 7 nucleotides matching TRBD2. Losses at the gene ends were 0 bases for V and 8 bases for J; bases not matched to a gene: 8. The CDR3 loop spans 15 amino acids. Looked up from germline, CDR1 is SGHRS and CDR2 is YFSETQ. The DNA for the CDR3 is TGCGCCAGCAGCTTGGTACCAGCGGGAAAACATGAGCAGTTCTTC. Amino acid sequence: CASSLVPAGKHEQFF.

The chain joins TRBV7-8 to TRBJ2-6; possibly TRBD2 for D (6 bases). V shed 4 bases and J shed 0 bases, with 19 bases lying between them. Germline V gene data show CDR1 as SGHVS and CDR2 as FQNEAQ. This CDR3 has 19 amino acids. The CDR3 here is CASSSPRTTQDSGANVLTF. CDR3 coding DNA: TGTGCCAGCAGCTCTCCTAGGACTACCCAAGACTCTGGGGCCAACGTCCTGACTTTC.

A note on this clone: The sample contains more than one DNA sequence encoding this CDR3. The CDR3 reads CASSSYTGELFF. The DNA of the CDR3 is TGTGCCAGCAGTTCCTACACCGGGGAGCTGTTTTTT. The V gene is TRBV27, the J gene TRBJ2-2; D is undetermined. The CDR3 is 12 residues long. The V gene's germline CDR1 is MNHEY and CDR2 SMNVEV (reference sequence). The ends were cut back, 4 bases at V and 3 bases at J, with 3 bases in the middle.

This chain uses TRBV9 with TRBJ1-3; perhaps TRBD1 as D (5 bases). The CDR3 runs to 14 residues. Trimming pared 7 bases from V and 3 bases from J, leaving 14 bases between. Per the germline V gene, CDR1 is SGDLS and CDR2 is YYNGEE. This CDR3 is CASGGTRSGNTIYF. The DNA for the CDR3 is TGTGCCAGCGGAGGGACCCGGAGTGGAAACACCATATATTTT.

This rearrangement joins TRBV11-3 to TRBJ2-2; D may be TRBD2 (5 bases). V shed 0 bases and J shed 7 bases, with 9 bases lying between them. The CDR3 spans 14 residues. Germline V gives CDR1 SGHNT, CDR2 YENEEA. CDR3 residues: CASSLDWAGGELFF. CDR3 coding DNA: TGTGCCAGCAGCTTAGATTGGGCGGGCGGGGAGCTGTTTTTT. Combining the CDR3 with reference TRBV11-3 and TRBJ2-2 gives the whole variable domain EAGVVQSPRYKIIEKKQPVAFWCNPISGHNTLYWYLQNLGQGPELLIRYENEEAVDDSQLPKDRFSAERLKGVDSTLKIQPAELGDSAVYLCASSLDWAGGELFFGEGSRLTVL.

This sequence joins TRBV25-1 and TRBJ1-1; TRBD1 matches 11 bases. The V gene's germline CDR1 is MGHDK and CDR2 SYGVNS. The trim removed 6 bases at V and 4 bases at J, leaving 1 base unmatched. CDR3 length equals 13 residues. CDR3 amino acids: CASSGTGGTEAFF. The CDR3 nucleotides are TGTGCCAGCAGCGGGACAGGGGGCACTGAAGCTTTCTTT.

V is TRBV30 and J is TRBJ2-7; 9 bases are a match to TRBD2. From germline, CDR1 is GTSNPN and CDR2 SVGIG (reference sequence). The CDR3 length is 13 residues. The J segment lost 6 bases and the V segment lost 5 bases, leaving 8 bases of the junction unmatched. CDR3 coding DNA: TGTGCCTGGGGAGCGGGGGGCACTTCCGAGCAGTACTTC. Its protein product is CAWGAGGTSEQYF.

This sequence joins TRBV10-3 and TRBJ1-1; D remains unclear. This CDR3 region has 15 residues. Trimming pared 4 bases from V and 0 bases from J, leaving 12 bases between. CDR1 is ENHRY and CDR2 is SYGVKD in the germline V gene. CDR3 residues: CAISAEGALNTEAFF. CDR3 nucleotides: TGTGCCATCAGTGCCGAGGGTGCCCTGAACACTGAAGCTTTCTTT.

This sequence joins TRBV5-6 and TRBJ2-3; TRBD1 matches at 8 bases. This CDR3 is 16 amino acids long. V lost 3 bases, J lost 2 bases, and 8 bases stayed unmatched. The germline V gene has CDR1 SGHDT and CDR2 YYEEEE. The DNA for the CDR3 is TGTGCCAGCAGCTCCCGACAGGGGATCGTCACAGATACGCAGTATTTT. It yields the protein CASSSRQGIVTDTQYF.

This chain connects TRBV28 to TRBJ2-5, with D possibly matching TRBD1 (6 bases). The CDR3 is made up of 13 amino acids. V lost 4 bases and J lost 4, with 10 bases in between. CDR1 and CDR2 (germline): MDHEN, SYDVKM. Written as DNA, the CDR3 is TGTGCCAGCAGTTGGAAAGGGGGAGAGACCCAGTACTTC. The encoded protein is CASSWKGGETQYF.

This clone turned up a few times. The J gene is TRBJ2-3, the V gene TRBV9; 9 positions match TRBD2. This CDR3 has 17 residues. Germline V CDR1 and CDR2: SGDLS, YYNGEE. V trimming: 0 bases; J trimming: 2 bases; junction bases outside the gene matches: 7. This CDR3 reads CASSVEAGGMFTDTQYF. The CDR3, as DNA: TGTGCCAGCAGCGTAGAGGCGGGAGGGATGTTCACAGATACGCAGTATTTT. The variable domain in full, with the rest retrieved from reference TRBV9 and TRBJ2-3, is DSGVTQTPKHLITATGQRVTLRCSPRSGDLSVYWYQQSLDQGLQFLIQYYNGEERAKGNILERFSAQQFPDLHSELNLSSLELGDSALYFCASSVEAGGMFTDTQYFGPGTRLTVL.

The J gene is TRBJ2-5, the V gene TRBV7-8; D may be TRBD2 (5 bases). The length of the CDR3 is 13 residues. The V gene lost 9 bases and the J gene lost 7 bases, with 18 bases spanning the gap. Looked up from germline, CDR1 is SGHVS and CDR2 is FQNEAQ. CDR3 coding DNA: TGTGCCAGTAGAGACTATAGCAGCTGGACCCAGTACTTC. This sequence encodes CASRDYSSWTQYF.

The rearrangement joins TRBV6-2 or TRBV6-3 to TRBJ1-2; 8 nucleotides align to TRBD1. V lost 0 bases to trimming and J lost 6 bases; unmatched junction nucleotides: 6. CDR1 and CDR2 from the germline V gene are MNHEY and SVGEGT. The CDR3 runs 15 residues. The CDR3 coding sequence is TGTGCCAGCAGTTACTCGGTGACAGGGGTGGATGGCTACACCTTC. Translating gives CASSYSVTGVDGYTF.

This clone has just one count. The CDR3 region is CASSSRLAGPGFGEGEQFF. DNA for the CDR3: TGTGCCAGCAGTAGCCGGCTAGCGGGCCCTGGTTTCGGGGAAGGTGAGCAGTTCTTC. This chain uses TRBV5-4 with TRBJ2-1; 8 bases are a match to TRBD2. Germline CDR1 SGHNT, CDR2 YYREEE (reference sequence). The J segment lost 9 bases and the V segment lost 5 bases, leaving 25 bases of the junction unmatched. This CDR3 has 19 residues.

This chain links TRBV4-3 with TRBJ2-1; perhaps TRBD1 as D (6 bases). V gave up 0 bases and J gave up 3 bases, with 9 bases separating them. Per the germline V gene, CDR1 is LGHNA and CDR2 is YSLEER. This CDR3 spans 15 amino acids. The CDR3 region has the DNA TGCGCCAGCAGCCAAGATAGGGGGTACTACAATGAGCAGTTCTTC. The encoded protein is CASSQDRGYYNEQFF.

The CDR3 DNA follows: TGTGCCAGCAGACGGACTGAGATAGGTGAGCAGTTCTTC. Its protein product is CASRRTEIGEQFF. This chain uses TRBV2 with TRBJ2-1; D is possibly TRBD2 (5 bases). V lost 6 bases, J lost 9 bases, and 15 bases lay in between. CDR3 length: 13 residues. Per the germline V gene, CDR1 is SNHLY and CDR2 is FYNNEI. The complete variable domain, with remaining parts taken from reference TRBV2 and TRBJ2-1, reads EPEVTQTPSHQVTQMGQEVILRCVPISNHLYFYWYRQILGQKVEFLVSFYNNEISEKSEIFDDQFSVERPDGSNFTLKIRSTKLEDSAMYFCASRRTEIGEQFFGPGTRLTVL.